The text below deals with one T cell receptor (beta chain). Its specificity is not known. This specimen comes from a study of cytomegalovirus exposure and HLA in healthy donors. Primers for the PCR totalled 60 Vbeta and 13 Jbeta. The method was immunoSEQ multiplex PCR; TCRdb's version includes in-frame clones alone and lacks a portion of them. Of approximately 110,000 clones listed, roughly 63% are singletons. This CDR3 contains 17 residues. Germline CDR1 and CDR2: SGHRS and YFSETQ. V was shortened by 0 bases and J by 0 bases, with 13 bases between the two germline ends. Overall study results and limits: Other equally common chains were less clonally expanded than HLA-associated TCR beta chains, a later analysis showed. Serostatus for CMV was the only available immune exposure information. When the data were analyzed later, several of the most significant clusters appeared to be linked to common viral pathogens. In presence/absence analyses, roughly uniform sequencing depth across donors was assumed.

Sample: PBMCs. V and J are TRBV5-1 and TRBJ1-5, with D maybe TRBD1 (5 bases). This clonotype was sampled from a woman in her seventies in good health and CMV-seropositive. For the CDR3, the DNA is TGCGCCAGCAGCTTGGGAACAGGACCCTATAGCAATCAGCCCCAGCATTTT. Protein product: CASSLGTGPYSNQPQHF.